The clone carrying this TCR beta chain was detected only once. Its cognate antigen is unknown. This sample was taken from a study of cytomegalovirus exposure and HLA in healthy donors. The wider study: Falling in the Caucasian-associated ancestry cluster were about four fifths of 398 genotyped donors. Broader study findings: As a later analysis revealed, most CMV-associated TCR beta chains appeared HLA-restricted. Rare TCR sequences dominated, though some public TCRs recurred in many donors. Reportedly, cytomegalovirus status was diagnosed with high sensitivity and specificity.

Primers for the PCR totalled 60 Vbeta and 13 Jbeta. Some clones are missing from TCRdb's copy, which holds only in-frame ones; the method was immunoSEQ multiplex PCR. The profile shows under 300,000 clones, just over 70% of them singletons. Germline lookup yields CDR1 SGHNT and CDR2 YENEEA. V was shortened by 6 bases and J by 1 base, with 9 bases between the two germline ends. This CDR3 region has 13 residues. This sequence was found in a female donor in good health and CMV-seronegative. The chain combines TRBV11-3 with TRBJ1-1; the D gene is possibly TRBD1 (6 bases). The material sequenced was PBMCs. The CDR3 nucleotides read TGTGCCAGCAGGAAAGGGGGGAACACTGAAGCTTTCTTT. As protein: CASRKGGNTEAFF.